This TCR beta chain was found in a study of blood T cell repertoires in COVID-19. As for the study in general: PBMCs, B-cell-depleted T cells, or T cells provided the cDNA or gDNA that made up the material.

In the original analysis: Reference gene primer amplification yielded estimated nucleated cell counts. Some clones are missing from TCRdb's copy, which holds only in-frame ones; the method was immunoSEQ multiplex PCR. V and J calls plus clone size are reproduced from that table; the DNA served to infer D and trimming. The data contain 200,000 or so clones, roughly 90% of them seen just once; the ten biggest clones take up roughly 0.78%. Trimming took 2 bases from V and 5 from J; bases not matched to a gene: 6. The CDR3 is 15 amino acids. CDR1 is MDHEN and CDR2 is SYDVKM in the germline V gene. The rearrangement joins TRBV28 to TRBJ1-2; 9 bases match TRBD1. This sequence was found in a woman in her 70s with acute or convalescent COVID-19. The specimen was peripheral blood. The CDR3 loop reads CASSLGGGTGYGYTF. The CDR3 DNA follows: TGTGCCAGCAGTTTAGGCGGGGGGACAGGGTATGGCTACACCTTC.